What follows is one T cell receptor (beta chain) and its context. Its antigen is as yet unknown. These data belong to a study of cytomegalovirus exposure and HLA in healthy donors. Study-level results: Researchers had no immune exposure information except CMV serostatus available. Later examination showed HLA-associated TCR beta chains had greater clonal expansion than equally common others.

Trimming took 3 bases from V and 6 from J, leaving 9 bases between them. Per the germline V gene, CDR1 is KGHSH and CDR2 is LQKENI. The CDR3 loop spans 13 amino acids. With 60 Vbeta and 13 Jbeta primers, the PCR was carried out. The protocol was immunoSEQ multiplex PCR, while the TCRdb copy is restricted to in-frame clones and leaves out a portion. The sample table sets out about 170,000 clones. Material: PBMCs. The chain has TRBV18 and TRBJ1-5; D unclear. The TCR comes from a woman aged 18-29 years in good health and CMV-seropositive. The CDR3 protein is CASSPGGLQPQHF. The CDR3 coding sequence is TGTGCCAGCTCACCGGGCGGGCTTCAGCCCCAGCATTTT.